These 3 T cell receptor beta chains originate from one sample sequenced in a study of blood T cell repertoires in COVID-19. Measured with immunoSEQ multiplex PCR; TCRdb has only the in-frame clones, and not every one. The data hold approximately 88,000 clones, with over 80% observed a single time. Material for sequencing was peripheral blood. Receptor source: a woman in her 50s in a cohort sampled during active COVID-19.

This clone was recorded once. The chain is built from TRBV10-3 and TRBJ2-7; D gene unclear. The CDR3 has 14 amino acids. Per germline, CDR1 ENHRY and CDR2 SYGVKD. The V end lost 3 bases, the J end lost 2 bases, and 11 bases lay between the germline ends. The CDR3 coding sequence is TGTGCCATCAGTGATCAGGCTACAACCTACGAGCAGTACTTC. Residues: CAISDQATTYEQYF.

The V call is TRBV6-5, the J call TRBJ2-7, with 9 bases that match TRBD2. The V segment lost 6 bases and the J segment 4 bases; nucleotides outside the gene matches: 7. The CDR3 covers 14 residues. Germline assignment: CDR1 MNHEY and CDR2 SVGAGI. The CDR3 nucleotides are TGTGCCAGCAGAGTAGCGGGAGCGGTTTACGAGCAGTACTTC. Protein sequence: CASRVAGAVYEQYF.

V and J are TRBV19 and TRBJ1-1; D is unresolved. The CDR3 totals 15 residues. Germline-derived CDR1 and CDR2 are LNHDA and SQIVND (reference sequence). Trimming removed 3 bases at V and 0 bases at J, with 11 bases between. This CDR3 is CASSMESGMNTEAFF. CDR3 sequence (DNA): TGTGCCAGTAGTATGGAAAGCGGGATGAACACTGAAGCTTTCTTT. Based on the CDR3 plus reference TRBV19 and TRBJ1-1, the full variable domain is DGGITQSPKYLFRKEGQNVTLSCEQNLNHDAMYWYRQDPGQGLRLIYYSQIVNDFQKGDIAEGYSVSREKKESFPLTVTSAQKNPTAFYLCASSMESGMNTEAFFGQGTRLTVV.